Below are 25 T cell receptor beta chains sequenced from a single sample in a study of shared clonotypes between healthy human individuals. Profiling relied on immunoSEQ multiplex PCR, and the TCRdb table lists in-frame clones only, not all of them. The sample consists of millions of clones, around nine tenths of them appearing once. The sample taken for sequencing was naive CD4+ T cells sorted from blood. Described subset: CD45RA+ positively selected. The receptors shown here come from a man aged 18 to 35 in good health.

The chain carries TRBV9 and TRBJ1-5; no definite D call. The CDR3 has 15 amino acids. V lost 0 bases and J lost 5, with 12 bases in between. CDR1 is SGDLS and CDR2 is YYNGEE in the germline V gene. The CDR3 DNA reads as TGTGCCAGCAGCGTAGACGGGAGACGGGATCAGCCCCAGCATTTT. It is translated as CASSVDGRRDQPQHF.

V and J are TRBV29-1 and TRBJ2-7; 12 bases are a match to TRBD1. After removal of 6 bases from V and 7 bases from J, the junction contained 7 bases not matched to a gene. The V gene's germline CDR1 is SQVTM and CDR2 ANQGSEA. The CDR3 length is 13 residues. The CDR3 sequence: CSVYRDRGLEQYF. The CDR3 DNA sequence: TGCAGCGTGTACCGGGACAGGGGGCTTGAGCAGTACTTC.

Points on this clone: Because the CDR3's place on the DNA is in doubt, the DNA is left out and the CDR3 is given as listed by TCRdb. CDR3 in amino acids: CAWSVGGFGAGGQFF. This chain connects TRBV30 to TRBJ2-1; the table's D call TRBD2 went unverified against the DNA. Inclusive of both ends, the CDR3 amounts to 15 amino acids. Per germline, CDR1 GTSNPN and CDR2 SVGIG (reference sequence).

Notes on this clone: Other nucleotide sequences from this sample produce the same CDR3. V usage is TRBV5-1 and J usage is TRBJ2-3; 10 nucleotides line up with TRBD2. CDR3 size: 16 residues. J lost 1 base, V lost 3 bases, and 5 bases had no gene match. CDR1 SGHRS and CDR2 YFSETQ come from the germline V gene. The CDR3 protein is CASSSSGTSGTDTQYF. CDR3 DNA sequence: TGCGCCAGCAGCTCCTCCGGGACTAGCGGCACAGATACGCAGTATTTT.

This rearrangement joins TRBV5-1 to TRBJ1-1; no firm D call. Trimming took off 0 bases at V and 0 bases at J, with 15 bases between the two ends. The CDR3 has 17 amino acids. Germline lookup yields CDR1 SGHRS and CDR2 YFSETQ. The CDR3, as DNA: TGCGCCAGCAGCTTGGCATCCTCTTGGAGCATGAACACTGAAGCTTTCTTT. Its protein product is CASSLASSWSMNTEAFF.

This chain joins TRBV10-3 and TRBJ1-2; D uncertain. This CDR3 is 16 amino acids long. Trimming took 2 bases from V and 4 from J, leaving 17 bases between them. The germline V gene encodes CDR1 ENHRY and CDR2 SYGVKD. The CDR3 DNA is TGTGCCATCAGTGAGCGAATTGACGGAGACCGCTATGGCTACACCTTC. Amino acids: CAISERIDGDRYGYTF.

The CDR3 loop reads CASSLVRGGESSYEQYF. CDR3 DNA sequence: TGTGCCAGCAGCTTAGTAAGGGGTGGGGAAAGCTCCTACGAGCAGTACTTC. This chain uses TRBV5-4 with TRBJ2-7; a possible D gene is TRBD1 (5 bases). From germline, CDR1 is SGHNT and CDR2 YYREEE (reference sequence). The germline V and J ends were trimmed by 2 bases and 0 bases, with 18 bases remaining between them. The CDR3 is made up of 17 amino acids.

This chain joins TRBV5-4 and TRBJ2-7, with unresolved D. The ends were cut back, 0 bases at V and 1 base at J, with 8 bases in the middle. This CDR3 contains 14 residues. Germline V gene lookup returns CDR1 SGHNT and CDR2 YYREEE (reference sequence). The CDR3 region has the DNA TGTGCCAGCAGCTTGGAAAGGGCGTCCTACGAGCAGTACTTC. This encodes CASSLERASYEQYF.

The J gene is TRBJ1-1, the V gene TRBV13; D ambiguous. The CDR3 contains 14 residues. V was pared by 1 base and J by 3 bases, with 9 bases between. The germline V gene encodes CDR1 PRHDT and CDR2 FYEKMQ (reference sequence). CDR3 nucleotide sequence: TGTGCCAGCAGCTTAGTCCCGGGTGACACTGAAGCTTTCTTT. Translated: CASSLVPGDTEAFF.

The V and J genes are TRBV10-3 and TRBJ2-3; maybe TRBD2 (5 bases). CDR1 is ENHRY, CDR2 SYGVKD, per germline. The ends were cut back, 4 bases at V and 2 bases at J, with 13 bases in the middle. CDR3 size: 15 residues. CDR3 bases: TGTGCCATCAGTGTTTCCGGGGATCCCACAGATACGCAGTATTTT. It translates to CAISVSGDPTDTQYF.

The CDR3 is CASSIWAPPYEQYF. Written as DNA, the CDR3 is TGTGCCAGTAGTATATGGGCCCCCCCCTACGAGCAGTACTTC. The genes are TRBV19 and TRBJ2-7, with D unclear. The V end was cut by 2 bases, the J end by 2 bases, with 10 bases between. In germline, CDR1 is LNHDA, CDR2 SQIVND (reference sequence). The CDR3 covers 14 residues. Complete variable domain (other parts from reference TRBV19 and TRBJ2-7): DGGITQSPKYLFRKEGQNVTLSCEQNLNHDAMYWYRQDPGQGLRLIYYSQIVNDFQKGDIAEGYSVSREKKESFPLTVTSAQKNPTAFYLCASSIWAPPYEQYFGPGTRLTVT.

This chain joins TRBV29-1 and TRBJ1-4; TRBD1 agrees at 7 bases. The CDR3 extends over 13 amino acids. Germline V lookup: CDR1 SQVTM, CDR2 ANQGSEA. Trimming took 1 base from V and 10 from J; bases not matched to a gene: 6. This CDR3 is CSVEVEGAGKLFF. CDR3 sequence (DNA): TGCAGCGTTGAAGTGGAGGGGGCAGGAAAACTGTTTTTT. The complete variable domain, with remaining parts taken from reference TRBV29-1 and TRBJ1-4, reads SAVISQKPSRDICQRGTSLTIQCQVDSQVTMMFWYRQQPGQSLTLIATANQGSEATYESGFVIDKFPISRPNLTFSTLTVSNMSPEDSSIYLCSVEVEGAGKLFFGSGTQLSVL.

The chain carries TRBV6-6 and TRBJ1-1, with 9 bases fitting TRBD1. The CDR3 length is 16 residues. The trim removed 5 bases at V and 1 base at J, leaving 8 bases unmatched. The germline V gene encodes CDR1 MNHNY and CDR2 SVGAGI (reference sequence). The CDR3 loop reads CASSTAGTGRNTEAFF. The CDR3 DNA reads TGTGCCAGCAGTACCGCCGGGACAGGGAGGAACACTGAAGCTTTCTTT.

The CDR3 DNA reads as TGTGCCACCAGCAGAGATCATGGGGAAAAACTGTTTTTT. Its protein is CATSRDHGEKLFF. J is TRBJ1-4 and V is TRBV15; D is ambiguous. Trimming removed 0 bases at V and 8 bases at J, with 7 bases between. The CDR3 consists of 13 residues. CDR1 LNHNV and CDR2 YYDKDF come from the germline V gene (reference sequence).

The chain links TRBV30 to TRBJ1-5; 8 positions match TRBD1. The CDR3 is 15 amino acids. CDR1 and CDR2 from the germline V gene are GTSNPN and SVGIG (reference sequence). V trimming: 3 bases; J trimming: 10 bases; junction bases outside the gene matches: 14. The CDR3 is CAWSQKSGGGSPQHF. CDR3 DNA: TGTGCCTGGAGCCAGAAGTCAGGGGGCGGATCTCCCCAGCATTTT. The full variable domain, rest sourced from reference TRBV30 and TRBJ1-5, is SQTIHQWPATLVQPVGSPLSLECTVEGTSNPNLYWYRQAAGRGLQLLFYSVGIGQISSEVPQNLSASRPQDRQFILSSKKLLLSDSGFYLCAWSQKSGGGSPQHFGDGTRLSIL.

This chain connects TRBV5-3 to TRBJ1-3, with D possibly matching TRBD1 (6 bases). TRBV5-3 falls under the ORF class, with uncertain function. The germline V and J ends were trimmed by 4 bases and 2 bases, with 13 bases remaining between them. CDR3 length: 15 amino acids. CDR3 nucleotides: TGTGCCAGAAGCCGCTACGGGGGCCCTGGAAACACCATATATTTT. Amino acids: CARSRYGGPGNTIYF.

This chain links TRBV27 with TRBJ1-6, with TRBD1 as a possible D gene (5 bases). The CDR3 spans 14 residues. V was trimmed by 8 bases and J by 9 bases, leaving 17 bases between them. The V gene's germline CDR1 is MNHEY and CDR2 SMNVEV (reference sequence). In DNA form, the CDR3 reads TGTGCCAGCTCTAGAGGGGAGAATGGTTCACCCCTCCACTTT. Its translation: CASSRGENGSPLHF.

The gene calls are TRBV18 and TRBJ1-6; D is undetermined. The CDR3 consists of 15 residues. Germline-derived CDR1 and CDR2 are KGHSH and LQKENI. V lost 3 bases and J 9 bases, leaving 15 bases between the germline ends. The CDR3 sequence: CASSPEEARRSPLHF. The CDR3 DNA is TGTGCCAGCTCACCCGAGGAGGCTCGTCGTTCACCCCTCCACTTT.

J is TRBJ2-1 and V is TRBV7-9; TRBD2 agrees at 11 bases. The CDR3 runs 15 residues. Germline V gene sequence: CDR1 SEHNR, CDR2 FQNEAQ (reference sequence). With V trimmed by 3 bases and J by 9 bases, 7 bases remained unmatched. CDR3: CASSLVAGGPSEQFF. CDR3 nucleotides: TGTGCCAGCAGCTTGGTAGCGGGAGGGCCTAGTGAGCAGTTCTTC. The whole variable domain, remainder taken from reference TRBV7-9 and TRBJ2-1, is DTGVSQNPRHKITKRGQNVTFRCDPISEHNRLYWYRQTLGQGPEFLTYFQNEAQLEKSRLLSDRFSAERPKGSFSTLEIQRTEQGDSAMYLCASSLVAGGPSEQFFGPGTRLTVL.

The CDR3 spells CASSYQGSFGNEQFF. For the CDR3, the DNA is TGTGCCAGCAGTTACCAGGGATCATTTGGCAATGAGCAGTTCTTC. This rearrangement joins TRBV6-6 to TRBJ2-1, with D possibly TRBD1 on 5 matching bases. Trimming cost V 2 bases and J 6 bases, with 14 bases left between them. Per germline, CDR1 MNHNY and CDR2 SVGAGI (reference sequence). The CDR3 length is 15 residues.

Here the CDR3 DNA reads TGTGCCAGCAGTTCCTTGGGAAGGAGCTCCTACGAGCAGTACTTC. Translating gives CASSSLGRSSYEQYF. The V call is TRBV28, the J call TRBJ2-7; D is unresolved. The CDR3 covers 15 residues. V dropped 4 bases and J dropped 0 bases, with 13 bases sitting between them. CDR1 MDHEN and CDR2 SYDVKM come from the germline V gene. Together with reference TRBV28 and TRBJ2-7, the CDR3 gives the full variable domain: DVKVTQSSRYLVKRTGEKVFLECVQDMDHENMFWYRQDPGLGLRLIYFSYDVKMKEKGDIPEGYSVSREKKERFSLILESASTNQTSMYLCASSSLGRSSYEQYFGPGTRLTVT.

V gene TRBV6-5 combines with J gene TRBJ1-1; no clear D gene. The CDR3 extends over 13 amino acids. V was cut by 2 bases and J by 3 bases, with 7 bases left in between. Germline-derived CDR1 and CDR2 are MNHEY and SVGAGI. The CDR3 is CASSYIDDTEAFF. In DNA, the CDR3 is TGTGCCAGCAGTTACATCGACGACACTGAAGCTTTCTTT.

The chain employs TRBV28 and TRBJ1-2; 7 nucleotides match TRBD1. The CDR3 runs to 15 residues. J was trimmed by 6 bases and V by 1 base; bases with no gene match: 8. Germline V gives CDR1 MDHEN, CDR2 SYDVKM. The CDR3 bases are TGTGCCAGCAGTTTATTTAAGGGGGCGAGTCATGGCTACACCTTC. This sequence encodes CASSLFKGASHGYTF.

This clone was seen more than once but under ten times. This chain uses TRBV2 with TRBJ1-2, with a weak D call TRBD1 (5 bases). The germline gives CDR1 SNHLY, CDR2 FYNNEI. The ends were cut back, 4 bases at V and 2 bases at J, with 8 bases in the middle. The CDR3 sequence is 13 residues long. The CDR3 sequence is CASSGGENYGYTF. The CDR3 nucleotides are TGTGCCAGCAGTGGGGGGGAGAACTATGGCTACACCTTC.

The rearrangement joins TRBV6-5 to TRBJ1-1; 8 bases are shared with TRBD1. The length of the CDR3 is 13 residues. Germline CDR1 MNHEY, CDR2 SVGAGI. V lost 8 bases to trimming and J lost 6 bases; unmatched junction nucleotides: 8. The CDR3 DNA follows: TGTGCCAGCGGCTTAACAGGGGGGGCTGAAGCTTTCTTT. Amino acid sequence: CASGLTGGAEAFF.